This TCR beta chain was observed in a study of blood T cells in healthy people across ages. CDR3 length: 13 residues. Trimming removed 4 bases at V and 6 bases at J, with 9 bases between. Turning to this clonotype: Its specificity is not known.

A second PCR, run for about 6 to 12 cycles, used a sample-barcoded 5' primer plus a J-beta primer mix. In TCRdb, the 5' RACE reads were re-called with MiXCR into one record per CDR3 protein. Of around 800,000 distinct CDR3 sequences listed, 46% are singletons. Study outcomes and limitations: Naive CD4+ cell counts and diversity both ran higher in long-lived than in aged donors.

The chain combines TRBV12-3 or TRBV12-4 with TRBJ2-2, with D hard to call. The source material was blood. This TCR came from a man aged 80 or over in good health. The CDR3 DNA is TGTGCCAGCAGTTCCCAAGTCGCCGGGGAGCTGTTTTTT. Residues: CASSSQVAGELFF.